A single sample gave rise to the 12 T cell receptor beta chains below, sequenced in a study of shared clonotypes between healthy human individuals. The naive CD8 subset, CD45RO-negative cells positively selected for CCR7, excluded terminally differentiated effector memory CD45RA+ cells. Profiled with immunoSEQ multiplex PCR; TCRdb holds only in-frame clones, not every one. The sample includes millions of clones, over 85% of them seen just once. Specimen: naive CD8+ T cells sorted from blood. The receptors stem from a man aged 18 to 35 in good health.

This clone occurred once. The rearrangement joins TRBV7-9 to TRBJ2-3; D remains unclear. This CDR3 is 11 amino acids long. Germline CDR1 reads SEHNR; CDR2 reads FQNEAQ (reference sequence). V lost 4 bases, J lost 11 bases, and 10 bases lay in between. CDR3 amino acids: CASSSLVEQYF. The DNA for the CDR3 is TGTGCCAGCAGCTCCCTCGTTGAGCAGTATTTT.

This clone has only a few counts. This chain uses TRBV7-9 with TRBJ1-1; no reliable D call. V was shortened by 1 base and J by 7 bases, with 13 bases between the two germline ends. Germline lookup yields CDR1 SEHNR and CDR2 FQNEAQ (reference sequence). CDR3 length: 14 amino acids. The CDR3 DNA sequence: TGTGCCAGCAGCTTAGGATCGCGGGCGAGTGAAGCTTTCTTT. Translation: CASSLGSRASEAFF. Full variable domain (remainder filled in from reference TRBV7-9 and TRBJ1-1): DTGVSQNPRHKITKRGQNVTFRCDPISEHNRLYWYRQTLGQGPEFLTYFQNEAQLEKSRLLSDRFSAERPKGSFSTLEIQRTEQGDSAMYLCASSLGSRASEAFFGQGTRLTVV.

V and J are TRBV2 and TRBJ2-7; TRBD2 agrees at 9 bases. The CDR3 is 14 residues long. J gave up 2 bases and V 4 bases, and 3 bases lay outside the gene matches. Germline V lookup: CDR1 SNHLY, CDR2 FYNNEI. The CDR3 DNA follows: TGTGCCAGCAGTGTGGGCGGGAGGGCCTACGAGCAGTACTTC. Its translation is CASSVGGRAYEQYF.

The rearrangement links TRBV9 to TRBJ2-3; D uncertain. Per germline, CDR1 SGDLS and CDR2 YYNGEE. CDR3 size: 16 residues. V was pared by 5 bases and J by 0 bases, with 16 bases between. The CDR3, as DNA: TGTGCCAGCAGTGCTGCGATGGTTTCTAGCACAGATACGCAGTATTTT. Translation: CASSAAMVSSTDTQYF.

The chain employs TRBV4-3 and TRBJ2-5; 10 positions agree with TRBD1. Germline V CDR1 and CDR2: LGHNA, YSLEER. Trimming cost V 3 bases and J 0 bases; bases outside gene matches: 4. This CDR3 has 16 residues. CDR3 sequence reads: CASSHYGTGDQETQYF. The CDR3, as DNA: TGCGCCAGCAGCCACTACGGGACAGGGGACCAAGAGACCCAGTACTTC.

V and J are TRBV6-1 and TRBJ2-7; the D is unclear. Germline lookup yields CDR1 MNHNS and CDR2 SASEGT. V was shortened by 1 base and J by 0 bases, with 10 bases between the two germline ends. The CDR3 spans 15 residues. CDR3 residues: CASSEEGWGSYEQYF. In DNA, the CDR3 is TGTGCCAGCAGTGAAGAGGGTTGGGGCTCCTACGAGCAGTACTTC.

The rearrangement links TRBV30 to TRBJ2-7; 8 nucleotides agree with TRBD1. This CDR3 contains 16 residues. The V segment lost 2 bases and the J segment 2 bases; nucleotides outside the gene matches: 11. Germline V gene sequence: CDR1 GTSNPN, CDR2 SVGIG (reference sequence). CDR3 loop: CAWSLRGPSLTYEQYF. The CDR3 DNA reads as TGTGCCTGGAGTCTCAGGGGGCCCTCTCTAACCTACGAGCAGTACTTC.

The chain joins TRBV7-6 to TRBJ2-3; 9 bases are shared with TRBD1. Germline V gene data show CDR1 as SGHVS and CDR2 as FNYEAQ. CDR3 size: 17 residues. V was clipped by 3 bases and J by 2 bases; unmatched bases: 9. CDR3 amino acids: CASSFPNRDRVTDTQYF. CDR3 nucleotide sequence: TGTGCCAGCAGCTTCCCTAACCGGGACAGGGTCACAGATACGCAGTATTTT. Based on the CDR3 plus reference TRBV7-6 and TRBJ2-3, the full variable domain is GAGVSQSPRYKVTKRGQDVALRCDPISGHVSLYWYRQALGQGPEFLTYFNYEAQQDKSGLPNDRFSAERPEGSISTLTIQRTEQRDSAMYRCASSFPNRDRVTDTQYFGPGTRLTVL.

The DNA of the CDR3 is TGCGCCAGCAGCCAAGACAGGGACTTACTTTCCTACGAGCAGTACTTC. Protein product: CASSQDRDLLSYEQYF. The rearrangement uses TRBV4-1 and TRBJ2-7, with D possibly matching TRBD2 (6 bases). V dropped 0 bases and J dropped 1 base, with 13 bases sitting between them. Germline values: CDR1 MGHRA, CDR2 YSYEKL. The CDR3 runs 16 residues.

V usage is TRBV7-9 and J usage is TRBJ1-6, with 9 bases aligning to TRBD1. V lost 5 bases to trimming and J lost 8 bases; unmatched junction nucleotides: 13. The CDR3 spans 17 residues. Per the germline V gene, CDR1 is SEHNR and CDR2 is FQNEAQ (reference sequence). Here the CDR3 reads CASSPSPGTGLDSPLHF. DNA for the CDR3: TGTGCCAGCAGCCCGAGTCCCGGGACAGGGCTAGATTCACCCCTCCACTTT.

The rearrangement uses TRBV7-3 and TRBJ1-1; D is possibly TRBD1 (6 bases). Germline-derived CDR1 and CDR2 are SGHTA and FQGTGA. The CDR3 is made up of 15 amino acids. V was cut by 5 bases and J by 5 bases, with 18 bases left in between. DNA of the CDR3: TGTGCCAGCAGCCTCACGGGGGGCCCGATAACTGAAGCTTTCTTT. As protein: CASSLTGGPITEAFF.

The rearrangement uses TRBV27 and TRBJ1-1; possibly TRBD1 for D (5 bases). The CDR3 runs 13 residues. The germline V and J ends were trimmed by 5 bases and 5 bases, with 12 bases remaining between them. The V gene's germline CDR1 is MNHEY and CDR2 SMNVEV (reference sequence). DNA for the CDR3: TGTGCCAGCAGTATCTGGAAGGGGACTGAAGCTTTCTTT. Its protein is CASSIWKGTEAFF.